This T cell receptor (beta chain) originates from a study of cytomegalovirus exposure and HLA in healthy donors (dated 2017 in TCRdb). Regarding the study in general: In an earlier analysis of some 550 of the donors, 250 to 300 Gb of sequence data and 117 million unique TCR beta sequences from 180 million or so T cells were reported. Class I and class II HLA loci were covered by the typing at four-digit resolution. Every discovery cohort repertoire had been produced on one sequencing platform. The later analysis used no new phenotypic data to find candidate immune exposures, relying instead on TCR beta sequences and their occurrence across donors. A later genetic analysis took genome-wide SNP genotypes for about three fifths of the 666 donors and used that subset as a discovery cohort. Donor age, sex, ethnicity and CMV serostatus were collected together with the repertoire data. Because of strong linkage in the cohort, 4 to 6 DR-DQ haplotypes were treated as single units for association and clustering. The study was designed to test whether signatures of past pathogen exposure could be identified by cataloging public T cell receptors. In a later analysis, previously published TCR beta repertoires from fewer than 750 donors were re-analyzed and high-resolution HLA genotyping was added so that TCR occurrence patterns could be studied. An earlier analysis of nearly 600 of the donors applied high-throughput TCR beta sequencing to assess whether each TCR beta V gene segment acted as functional or pseudogenic. The genetic ancestry cluster associated with self-reported Caucasian donors included 81% of the 300 to 450 genotyped donors. The number of donors typed differed by locus, with 629-630 for A, B, C, DRB1 and DQB1, around 500 for DQA1, some 570 for DPA1, and around 450 for DPB1. In addition to the first cohort of around 670 subjects, a separate validation cohort of 120 different subjects was used. The T cell repertoires of 670 or so subjects were profiled by immunosequencing and related to cytomegalovirus serostatus. To predict cytomegalovirus infection status, the study combined high-throughput TCR immunosequencing, statistical association of individual TCRs with disease status, and machine learning. An early release covering over 500 HLA-typed donors comprised roughly 300 gigabases of sequencing data and approximately 80 million unique TCR sequences. Among some 400 genotyped donors of the cohort, an average of 235,054 unique TCR beta nucleotide sequences were sequenced per donor, about a sixth of them non-productive. What the work shows at the level of the full study, not this receptor alone: Because the 87-base-pair reads could not distinguish some IMGT-functional V segments, including TRBV6-2 and TRBV6-3, those segments were excluded. In a later analysis, most CMV-associated TCR beta chains were found to appear HLA-restricted, with HLA associations seemingly driven largely by CMV exposure. In an earlier analysis of 587 of the donors, most TCR beta V segments were observed in productive rearrangements about 90% or about 30% of the time, broadly matching IMGT annotations. The sequencing pipeline was judged likely to have produced a cluster of highly shared sequence variants as a technical artifact. Most TCR sequences were observed very rarely across donors, whereas some public TCRs were present in many individuals. Because some donors lacked HLA typing at each locus, the association tests relied only on the typed subset. A further reported finding was that TCR beta sequences accurately predicted the HLA-A and HLA-B alleles for most subjects in the first cohort. A total of 150 or so TCR beta chains were listed by the study as associated with cytomegalovirus. In a later analysis, HLA-associated TCR beta chains were found to be more clonally expanded and to have lower generation probabilities than equally common non-associated chains. At a false discovery rate of 0.05, a later analysis linked under 20,000 TCR beta sequences to specific HLA alleles. Because counts were too low, 15 to 20 rarely observed V segments, including chromosome 9 orphons, were excluded from the earlier analysis of 587 of the donors. This cohort had only TCR beta chains sequenced, and the lack of alpha or paired-chain data limited which features could be detected. In a later genetic analysis, fewer N-insertions in productive TCRs were reported among donors in an Asian-associated ancestry cluster than the roughly 700-donor mean. The classifier was reported to diagnose cytomegalovirus status with high specificity and sensitivity in both the original and validation cohorts. Assigning TCR associations to individual alleles was difficult when HLA alleles, especially DR and DQ, strongly co-occurred. In a later analysis, TCR association rates were found to vary across HLA loci, with the most associated TCRs seen for DRB1 alleles and the fewest for HLA-C alleles. According to the authors, the approach could potentially be generalized to other disease states and immunological phenotypes. A few of the identified cytomegalovirus-associated TCR beta chains were confirmed in vitro to be specific for cytomegalovirus antigens. Linkage disequilibrium might explain the correlated functional status among segregating V segments, but an unknown experimental factor could not be ruled out. CMV serostatus was the only immune exposure information available for the cohort. In a later analysis, several top co-occurrence clusters were reported to appear linked to parvovirus B19, influenza, CMV and Epstein-Barr virus. Sequencing depth was assumed to be roughly uniform across donors in the presence/absence analyses, though that assumption may not hold. An association between a missense DCLRE1C variant and V-gene and J-gene trimming of TCR beta chains was found in a later genetic analysis and replicated in an independent cohort.

Remarks on this clone: What this receptor recognizes is not known. One base away there is no much larger clone; base qualities are not given.

Library generation was performed with the immunoSEQ multiplex PCR assay. For the multiplex PCR, a mixture combining 60 forward primers for TCR Vbeta segments and 13 reverse primers for TCR Jbeta segments was used. The CDR3 region of rearranged TCR beta genes was amplified from genomic DNA with a multiplex PCR assay. The Illumina HiSeq System was used to sequence the amplified TCR beta libraries as 87-base-pair reads. The study's processing was this. A later analysis counted about 82 million unique TCR beta chains across the 550 to 800 repertoires, and some 11 million of these chains were shared by at least two donors. A nearest-neighbor algorithm error-corrected the raw reads and collapsed the reads into unique sequences, merging closely related sequences to remove PCR and sequencing errors. CDR3 sequences were aligned to IMGT reference sequences to assign V, D and J gene segments. For a sequence to be retained, at least a six-nucleotide match to both a V gene segment and a J gene segment was required. Rearrangements were called productive when the CDR3 lacked stop codons and stayed in frame with V and J; all others were non-productive. CDR3 was defined according to IMGT convention as the region running from the second conserved V-encoded cysteine to the conserved J-encoded phenylalanine. In an earlier analysis of approximately 500 of the donors, sequences lacking an unambiguous match to a single V gene segment were excluded. An earlier analysis of a few hundred of the donors called V segments functional above 56.7% productive rearrangements and segregating when the between-donor standard deviation exceeded 5%. To diagnose cytomegalovirus status from the catalog of TCR beta chain sequences, a statistical classification framework was built. In a later analysis, TCR nucleotide sequences were compared against IMGT/GENE-DB human TR gene sequences so that V and J genes could be assigned. Using the TCRdist pipeline, a later analysis assigned CDR3 sequences along with most-parsimonious VDJ recombination scenarios. In a later analysis, every TCR beta chain was defined by the combination of its CDR3 amino acid sequence and its V-gene family, and reads without a unique V-gene family were dropped. As a way to deal with suspected cross-contamination and a sequencing artifact, a later analysis dropped hundreds of nucleotide sequences that were highly shared and had low generation probability. A later analysis calculated a clonal expansion index for each public chain from normalized within-repertoire ranks of inferred template counts. In a later analysis, generation probabilities were computed with a VDJ recombination model fitted to out-of-frame rearrangements, and the resulting probabilities were checked against IGoR. In a later analysis, hypergeometric tests were used to score TCR-TCR, TCR-HLA and TCR-CMV co-occurrence, with a repertoire-size bias correction applied to TCR pairs. In a later analysis, false discovery rates were estimated by permuting HLA or CMV assignments 20 times. In a later analysis, co-occurring TCRs were grouped using DBSCAN, with TCRdist sequence similarity added in when clustering inside HLA-allele-positive subsets. Repertoires with fewer than 30,000 or more than 120,000 public chains, plus five repertoires with anomalous nucleotide sharing, were excluded from co-occurrence clustering. TCRdb obtained this table from immuneACCESS and retained in-frame rearrangements with V and J assigned. These tables miss some clones; where compared with another copy, unresolved V genes account for less than half of the shortfall, and the remainder is unexplained. For V, J and clone size, that table is used; D and trimming come from the DNA. This sample lists some 200,000 clones; 80% were detected once. The ten largest clones capture 6.3% of the sample.

CDR1 MNHNS and CDR2 SASEGT are derived from the germline V gene. From the cysteine through the phenylalanine, the CDR3 covers 11 amino acids. The sequence is cut down to CDR3 DNA, 33 bases in frame from base 1. Deletion took 3 bases off V and 5 bases off J, with a span of 5 bases between the germline ends. In total, approximately 700 healthy bone marrow donors made up the cohort. At the time of sampling, every cohort member was nominally healthy, though immune exposures that went unrecorded were likely present. The donor was CMV seropositive and was included in the group of some 290 seropositive cohort members. A peripheral blood sample was provided by each donor, and peripheral blood mononuclear cells were used for TCR beta sequencing. Genomic DNA was extracted from the blood cell samples with the Qiagen DNeasy Blood Extraction Kit.

Sequencing used PBMCs. This TCR derives from a man aged 35-49 years in good health and CMV-seropositive. The sequence joins TRBV6-1 to TRBJ2-7; no D gene call is confident. The DNA sequence is TGTGCCAGCAGTGATCCGGACGAGCAGTACTTC. It specifies CASSDPDEQYF.